This T cell receptor (beta chain) was recorded in a study of early T cells in non-severe SARS-CoV-2 infection. Whole-study context: Bulk RNA from unsorted whole blood was sequenced; chains were unpaired. Whole-study results and caveats: Matching with VDJdb favored anti-spike CD8 responses (missing private and CD4 specificities).

This clonotype was found many times. Its cognate antigen is unknown. The CDR3 spans 12 residues. V dropped 6 bases and J dropped 4 bases, with 12 bases sitting between them. Germline V CDR1 and CDR2: DFQATT, SNEGSKA (reference sequence). Attachment of unique molecular identifiers to individual cDNA molecules was performed. TCRdb independently ran MiXCR on the 5' RACE reads; one entry per CDR3 protein. The table includes 30,000 to 45,000 distinct CDR3 sequences, roughly 6% detected once. J is TRBJ1-2 and V is TRBV20-1; D is undetermined. The source is an adult who was a healthcare worker with PCR-confirmed SARS-CoV-2 infection or an uninfected control (not recorded which). The sequences come from whole blood, collected at baseline. CDR3 nucleotide sequence: TGCAGTGCCGAAGATATGCGCTATGGCTACACCTTC. Protein sequence: CSAEDMRYGYTF.